The clone carrying this T cell receptor beta chain has only a few counts. The source of the sample is a study of blood T cell repertoires in COVID-19. Overall study context: In each case, the material was cDNA or gDNA derived from T cells, B-cell-depleted T cells, or PBMCs.

Looked up from germline, CDR1 is SGHNT and CDR2 is YYREEE (reference sequence). CDR3 size: 14 residues. Trimming cost V 4 bases and J 5 bases; bases outside gene matches: 5. Profiled with immunoSEQ multiplex PCR; TCRdb holds only in-frame clones, not every one. Here the sample spans about 140,000 clones, about 87% being singletons. Sequencing was performed on PBMCs or T cells enriched from blood (not recorded which). The rearrangement uses TRBV5-4 and TRBJ1-2; 10 bases agree with TRBD1. This receptor was obtained from a man between 60 and 75 years old who had recovered from COVID-19. The CDR3, as DNA: TGTGCCAGCAGCCGACAGGGGGCTGGGTATGGCTACACCTTC. This translates into CASSRQGAGYGYTF.